One sample yielded the 30 T cell receptor beta chains listed below, sequenced in a study of a mutant IDH1 vaccine in newly diagnosed glioma. Their antigens are not known. Indicated time point: week 5, during vaccination. It was 300 ug of mutant IDH1 20-mer peptide that made up each vaccine dose, given with topical imiquimod. Libraries were prepared by immunoSEQ multiplex PCR; TCRdb keeps only in-frame clonotypes and omits some of them. The sample shows about 75,000 clones, 91% of them seen only once. Sequencing was performed on PBMCs, taken from a glioma patient whose treatment included an IDH1 peptide vaccine. Every receptor here comes from a woman between 50 and 59 years old with glioma.

This chain joins TRBV6-1 and TRBJ1-2, with a weak D call TRBD1 (6 bases). Trimming took off 8 bases at V and 4 bases at J, with 17 bases between the two ends. Germline V gene data show CDR1 as MNHNS and CDR2 as SASEGT. The CDR3 extends over 14 amino acids. The DNA of the CDR3 is TGTGCCAGCGGGAGGACAGCCTACGCCTATGGCTACACCTTC. Amino acid sequence: CASGRTAYAYGYTF.

The chain links TRBV9 to TRBJ1-3; D not certain. From germline, CDR1 is SGDLS and CDR2 YYNGEE. The V end lost 3 bases, the J end lost 0 bases, and 13 bases lay between the germline ends. This CDR3 is 16 amino acids long. As DNA, the CDR3 is TGTGCCAGCAGCGGTAGTCAATTCACCTCTGGAAACACCATATATTTT. Protein sequence: CASSGSQFTSGNTIYF. Based on the CDR3 plus reference TRBV9 and TRBJ1-3, the full variable domain is DSGVTQTPKHLITATGQRVTLRCSPRSGDLSVYWYQQSLDQGLQFLIQYYNGEERAKGNILERFSAQQFPDLHSELNLSSLELGDSALYFCASSGSQFTSGNTIYFGEGSWLTVV.

The CDR3 DNA sequence: TGTGCCAGCAGCCAGCGAGAGGCGGGGACCCAGTACTTC. Encoded protein: CASSQREAGTQYF. V is TRBV27 and J is TRBJ2-5; tentative D call: TRBD2 (5 bases). The CDR3 has 13 amino acids. The germline V and J ends were trimmed by 6 bases and 7 bases, with 15 bases remaining between them. The germline V gene encodes CDR1 MNHEY and CDR2 SMNVEV (reference sequence).

The V call is TRBV27, the J call TRBJ2-1; TRBD1 is a possible D gene (6 bases). Looked up from germline, CDR1 is MNHEY and CDR2 is SMNVEV (reference sequence). Trimming cost V 4 bases and J 7 bases, with 11 bases left between them. The CDR3 is 13 amino acids. CDR3 sequence reads: CASSSGQRNEQFF. For the CDR3, the DNA is TGTGCCAGCAGTTCGGGACAAAGGAATGAGCAGTTCTTC.

This chain uses TRBV28 with TRBJ2-7, with 9 bases matching TRBD2. Germline loops: CDR1 MDHEN, CDR2 SYDVKM. The ends lost 4 bases at V and 0 bases at J; junction bases unmatched: 13. The CDR3 has 18 amino acids. The CDR3 DNA follows: TGTGCCAGCAGTTCTGCGGGGACTAGCCGAGAGTACTCCTACGAGCAGTACTTC. Its protein product is CASSSAGTSREYSYEQYF. The entire variable domain, with the rest obtained from reference TRBV28 and TRBJ2-7, is as follows: DVKVTQSSRYLVKRTGEKVFLECVQDMDHENMFWYRQDPGLGLRLIYFSYDVKMKEKGDIPEGYSVSREKKERFSLILESASTNQTSMYLCASSSAGTSREYSYEQYFGPGTRLTVT.

The rearrangement links TRBV29-1 to TRBJ2-1; 8 positions agree with TRBD1. CDR1 and CDR2 (germline): SQVTM, ANQGSEA. The CDR3 runs 14 residues. V trimming: 5 bases; J trimming: 7 bases; junction bases outside the gene matches: 10. Here the CDR3 reads CSVKRTGRKNEQFF. CDR3 DNA: TGCAGCGTTAAGAGGACAGGGAGGAAGAATGAGCAGTTCTTC.

The chain carries TRBV2 and TRBJ1-4; D possibly corresponds to TRBD1 (5 bases). The CDR3 spans 16 residues. Trimming removed 5 bases from V and 4 bases from J, with 17 bases in between. Germline V gene sequence: CDR1 SNHLY, CDR2 FYNNEI. The CDR3 loop is CASSPTVQGRNEKLFF. CDR3 bases: TGTGCCAGCAGTCCCACCGTCCAGGGCCGTAATGAAAAACTGTTTTTT.

This sequence joins TRBV12-1 and TRBJ2-1; TRBD2, as called in the table, went unchecked against the DNA. TRBV12-1 constitutes a pseudogene. This CDR3 region has 17 residues. CDR3 nucleotide sequence: TGTGCCAGCAGCTTTGGGCCTAGCGGCAGCTCCTACAATGAGCAGTTCTTC. Encoded protein: CASSFGPSGSSYNEQFF.

The chain links TRBV5-1 to TRBJ1-1; D gene uncertain. This CDR3 region has 14 residues. Germline CDR1 is SGHRS and CDR2 is YFSETQ. V lost 0 bases to trimming and J lost 0 bases, with 6 bases between them. As DNA, the CDR3 is TGCGCCAGCAGCTTGGGGCCCCTGAACACTGAAGCTTTCTTT. Translation: CASSLGPLNTEAFF. Using reference TRBV5-1 and TRBJ1-1 for the parts outside the CDR3, the full variable domain is KAGVTQTPRYLIKTRGQQVTLSCSPISGHRSVSWYQQTPGQGLQFLFEYFSETQRNKGNFPGRFSGRQFSNSRSEMNVSTLELGDSALYLCASSLGPLNTEAFFGQGTRLTVV.

The chain recombines TRBV7-9 with TRBJ2-5, with unresolved D. The germline V and J ends were trimmed by 1 base and 5 bases, with 5 bases remaining between them. Per the germline V gene, CDR1 is SEHNR and CDR2 is FQNEAQ (reference sequence). This CDR3 is built from 12 residues. The CDR3 DNA is TGTGCCAGCAGCTTAGAGGCGGAGACCCAGTACTTC. Translation: CASSLEAETQYF. Full variable domain (outside the CDR3, taken from reference TRBV7-9 and TRBJ2-5): DTGVSQNPRHKITKRGQNVTFRCDPISEHNRLYWYRQTLGQGPEFLTYFQNEAQLEKSRLLSDRFSAERPKGSFSTLEIQRTEQGDSAMYLCASSLEAETQYFGPGTRLLVL.

The chain links TRBV9 to TRBJ2-5; D may be TRBD2 (5 bases). The length of the CDR3 is 15 residues. The V end lost 0 bases, the J end lost 2 bases, and 11 bases lay between the germline ends. Germline CDR1 reads SGDLS; CDR2 reads YYNGEE. For the CDR3, the DNA is TGTGCCAGCAGCGTAGATCCAGCGGCTCAAGAGACCCAGTACTTC. Its translation is CASSVDPAAQETQYF.

The V gene is TRBV5-4, the J gene TRBJ1-1, with a tentative D call TRBD1 (5 bases). With 4 bases removed from V and 9 bases from J, the gap between germline ends came to 13 bases. The germline gives CDR1 SGHNT, CDR2 YYREEE (reference sequence). This CDR3 has 12 residues. The CDR3 protein is CASSIDSRKAFF. Here the CDR3 DNA reads TGTGCCAGCAGCATTGACAGCCGAAAAGCTTTCTTT.

The chain joins TRBV27 to TRBJ2-3; 12 nucleotides match TRBD1. Germline V gene sequence: CDR1 MNHEY, CDR2 SMNVEV (reference sequence). V was clipped by 6 bases and J by 4 bases; unmatched bases: 5. This CDR3 region has 15 residues. The CDR3 coding sequence is TGTGCCAGCAGAGCCGGGACAGGGGGCGCAGATACGCAGTATTTT. It is translated as CASRAGTGGADTQYF.

The chain employs TRBV19 and TRBJ1-1, with D perhaps matching TRBD1 (5 bases). Germline values: CDR1 LNHDA, CDR2 SQIVND (reference sequence). This CDR3 region has 14 residues. Deletions cut 6 bases from V and 6 bases from J, with 17 bases between. The CDR3 loop is CASSSKTAPSEAFF. The CDR3 bases are TGTGCCAGTAGCTCTAAGACAGCCCCTTCTGAAGCTTTCTTT.

This clone was counted once. The chain combines TRBV5-1 with TRBJ2-7; 11 bases map to TRBD1. This CDR3 is 14 amino acids long. The germline V gene has CDR1 SGHRS and CDR2 YFSETQ. V lost 5 bases to trimming and J lost 3 bases; unmatched junction nucleotides: 4. CDR3 sequence: CASRPGTGGYEQYF. CDR3 in DNA: TGCGCCAGCAGACCCGGGACAGGGGGCTACGAGCAGTACTTC.

This chain joins TRBV28 and TRBJ1-2; D unclear. The V and J ends lost 5 bases and 4 bases respectively, with 14 bases between them. Germline-derived CDR1 and CDR2 are MDHEN and SYDVKM. The CDR3 loop spans 14 amino acids. CDR3 nucleotides: TGTGCCAGCAGTCCCGGGCCAACTCGCTATGGCTACACCTTC. Protein: CASSPGPTRYGYTF.

This clone was seen only a few times. Other DNA sequences in this sample translate to the same CDR3. V is TRBV19 and J is TRBJ1-1; TRBD1 is a possible D gene (5 bases). Germline CDR1 and CDR2: LNHDA and SQIVND (reference sequence). CDR3 length equals 14 residues. Between the trimmed V and J ends, which lost 3 bases and 4 bases, there was a span of 12 bases. Here the CDR3 reads CASSIGGGFTEAFF. CDR3 nucleotides: TGTGCCAGTAGTATTGGGGGGGGGTTCACTGAAGCTTTCTTT.

The gene calls are TRBV27 and TRBJ2-1, with 7 bases aligning to TRBD2. The CDR3 totals 14 residues. Looked up from germline, CDR1 is MNHEY and CDR2 is SMNVEV (reference sequence). V lost 3 bases and J lost 6; bases outside the gene matches: 5. This CDR3 reads CASSLTSSVNEQFF. The CDR3 nucleotides read TGTGCCAGCAGTTTGACTAGCAGCGTCAATGAGCAGTTCTTC.

The genes are TRBV7-2 and TRBJ2-1, with D uncertain. CDR3 length: 15 residues. The V end was cut by 5 bases, the J end by 5 bases, with 16 bases between. The germline V gene has CDR1 SGHTA and CDR2 FQGNSA. Written as DNA, the CDR3 is TGTGCCAGCAGCCCGGCGGTCTCCAAACACAATGAGCAGTTCTTC. Protein product: CASSPAVSKHNEQFF.

The V gene is TRBV7-8, the J gene TRBJ2-3; the D gene is possibly TRBD2 (6 bases). CDR3 length: 16 residues. CDR1 SGHVS and CDR2 FQNEAQ come from the germline V gene. The V end lost 1 base, the J end lost 5 bases, and 16 bases lay between the germline ends. CDR3 nucleotides: TGTGCCAGCAGCTTAGTCTACGGAACCGGGGGAGATACGCAGTATTTT. This codes for CASSLVYGTGGDTQYF.

V is TRBV28 and J is TRBJ2-7; 14 bases are shared with TRBD2. This CDR3 spans 17 amino acids. Germline V lookup: CDR1 MDHEN, CDR2 SYDVKM. J gave up 2 bases and V 6 bases, and 9 bases lay outside the gene matches. Here the CDR3 reads CASRTGQGLAGAYEQYF. CDR3 coding DNA: TGTGCCAGCAGGACGGGACAGGGACTAGCGGGAGCCTACGAGCAGTACTTC. Drawing the rest from reference TRBV28 and TRBJ2-7, the complete variable domain is DVKVTQSSRYLVKRTGEKVFLECVQDMDHENMFWYRQDPGLGLRLIYFSYDVKMKEKGDIPEGYSVSREKKERFSLILESASTNQTSMYLCASRTGQGLAGAYEQYFGPGTRLTVT.

The rearrangement uses TRBV5-6 and TRBJ2-7; D possibly matches TRBD1 or TRBD2 (6 bases each). V was clipped by 0 bases and J by 4 bases, with 8 bases between them. CDR1 and CDR2 (germline): SGHDT, YYEEEE. This CDR3 region has 13 residues. CDR3 sequence reads: CASSLGGGYEQYF. CDR3 nucleotide sequence: TGTGCCAGCAGCTTGGGAGGGGGGTACGAGCAGTACTTC.

The J gene is TRBJ1-1, the V gene TRBV7-9; no definite D call. Per germline, CDR1 SEHNR and CDR2 FQNEAQ (reference sequence). This CDR3 is 14 amino acids long. V lost 5 bases and J 0 bases, leaving 10 bases between the germline ends. Written as DNA, the CDR3 is TGTGCCAGCAGCCGCGAAGGGCTGAACACTGAAGCTTTCTTT. It specifies CASSREGLNTEAFF.

The chain combines TRBV9 with TRBJ2-1; 11 nucleotides match TRBD2. Losses at the gene ends were 0 bases for V and 7 bases for J; bases not matched to a gene: 9. Looked up from germline, CDR1 is SGDLS and CDR2 is YYNGEE. The CDR3 length is 17 residues. The CDR3 loop reads CASSVVGRSSGRNEQFF. The DNA for the CDR3 is TGTGCCAGCAGCGTAGTAGGGCGGTCTAGCGGGAGGAATGAGCAGTTCTTC.

The chain carries TRBV27 and TRBJ2-7, with TRBD1 as a possible D gene (6 bases). CDR3 length equals 14 residues. Germline V gene sequence: CDR1 MNHEY, CDR2 SMNVEV (reference sequence). Deletions cut 2 bases from V and 5 bases from J, with 13 bases between. This CDR3 reads CASSLMVRGDEQYF. For the CDR3, the DNA is TGTGCCAGCAGTTTAATGGTCAGGGGCGACGAGCAGTACTTC.

The rearrangement links TRBV9 to TRBJ1-2, with unresolved D. V was shortened by 3 bases and J by 8 bases, with 14 bases between the two germline ends. The CDR3 spans 13 residues. The germline V gene encodes CDR1 SGDLS and CDR2 YYNGEE. The CDR3 DNA follows: TGTGCCAGCAGCGGAGCCCCCGGGATCGGCTACACCTTC. This sequence encodes CASSGAPGIGYTF.

The V call is TRBV19, the J call TRBJ1-1, with D unclear. Trimming removed 3 bases at V and 0 bases at J, with 14 bases between. Germline CDR1 LNHDA, CDR2 SQIVND (reference sequence). The CDR3 is 16 amino acids. CDR3 nucleotides: TGTGCCAGTAGTATTTGGCCAGCAACTCTGAACACTGAAGCTTTCTTT. Protein sequence: CASSIWPATLNTEAFF. Full variable domain (outside the CDR3, taken from reference TRBV19 and TRBJ1-1): DGGITQSPKYLFRKEGQNVTLSCEQNLNHDAMYWYRQDPGQGLRLIYYSQIVNDFQKGDIAEGYSVSREKKESFPLTVTSAQKNPTAFYLCASSIWPATLNTEAFFGQGTRLTVV.

The chain links TRBV6-4 to TRBJ1-4; a possible D gene is TRBD1 (5 bases). CDR1 is MRHNA and CDR2 is SNTAGT in the germline V gene. Trimming removed 0 bases at V and 10 bases at J, with 12 bases between. The CDR3 is 14 residues long. Here the CDR3 reads CASSDSPGMGKLFF. CDR3 DNA: TGTGCCAGCAGTGACTCTCCAGGGATGGGAAAACTGTTTTTT.

The rearrangement links TRBV10-2 to TRBJ1-2, with D uncertain. The germline V gene encodes CDR1 WSHSY and CDR2 SAAADI. This CDR3 has 12 amino acids. Trimming removed 2 bases at V and 1 base at J, with 2 bases between. The CDR3 nucleotides read TGCGCCAGCAGTGAGGGTAACTATGGCTACACCTTC. It yields the protein CASSEGNYGYTF.

V gene TRBV5-1 combines with J gene TRBJ2-7, with D uncertain. CDR3 length: 13 residues. The V end was cut by 6 bases, the J end by 0 bases, with 10 bases between. Germline loops: CDR1 SGHRS, CDR2 YFSETQ. The chain's CDR3 is CASKWALSYEQYF. DNA for the CDR3: TGCGCCAGCAAATGGGCCCTCTCCTACGAGCAGTACTTC.